This entry lists 32 T cell receptor beta chains sequenced from one sample in a study of blood T cells in healthy people across ages. With a J-beta primer mix and a sample-barcoded 5' primer, a second PCR ran about 6 to 11 cycles. MiXCR, applied by TCRdb to the 5' RACE reads, yields one record per CDR3 protein. The sample records 1.5 million to 2 million distinct CDR3 sequences, roughly 30% being singletons. The sample taken for sequencing was blood. The origin of the receptors is a woman between 25 and 40 years old in good health.

This clonotype was counted a few times. The chain employs TRBV6-1 and TRBJ2-7, with D possibly matching TRBD2 (6 bases). This CDR3 is built from 12 residues. CDR1 and CDR2 from the germline V gene are MNHNS and SASEGT. V was trimmed by 4 bases and J by 5 bases, leaving 9 bases between them. The CDR3 DNA reads as TGTGCCAGCAGTGTAACTAGCAACGAGCAGTACTTC. This translates into CASSVTSNEQYF.

The chain joins TRBV6-5 to TRBJ2-1; 9 nucleotides match TRBD2. The J call could be wrong; TRBJ2-7 is a better fit for the DNA end. This CDR3 comprises 19 residues. Germline V lookup: CDR1 MNHEY, CDR2 SVGAGI. CDR3 sequence (DNA): TGTGCCAGCAGTTACCTCCTAGCGGGGACCACTAGCTCCTACAATGAGCAGTACTTC. Its translation is CASSYLLAGTTSSYNEQYF.

In this sample, this clonotype turned up many times. This chain links TRBV29-1 with TRBJ2-7; a possible D gene is TRBD2 (6 bases). The V gene's germline CDR1 is SQVTM and CDR2 ANQGSEA. The CDR3 runs to 14 residues. V was cut by 3 bases and J by 0 bases, with 12 bases left in between. The CDR3 DNA is TGCAGCGTTGATCAAGAGGGAGGCTCCTACGAGCAGTACTTC. Residues: CSVDQEGGSYEQYF.

Turning to this clonotype: Possible read error: a much larger clone is one base away. The V call is TRBV11-2, the J call TRBJ2-4; possibly TRBD1 or TRBD2 for D (6 bases each). CDR3 size: 15 residues. CDR1 SGHAT and CDR2 FQNNGV come from the germline V gene. V lost 8 bases to trimming and J lost 13 bases, with 27 bases between them. In DNA form, the CDR3 reads TGTGCCAGCGGGGATACAGGGAGGTCCTACAATGAGCAGTACTTC. Encoded protein: CASGDTGRSYNEQYF. The full variable domain, in which reference TRBV11-2 and TRBJ2-4 provide the parts outside the CDR3, is EAGVAQSPRYKIIEKRQSVAFWCNPISGHATLYWYQQILGQGPKLLIQFQNNGVVDDSQLPKDRFSAERLKGVDSTLKIQPAKLEDSAVYLCASGDTGRSYNEQYFGAGTRLSVL.

Worth noting for this clonotype: This CDR3 is missing its conserved last phenylalanine or tryptophan, likely due to a read error. V gene TRBV9 combines with J gene TRBJ2-3, with 11 nucleotides matching TRBD2. The CDR3 is 16 amino acids. CDR1 and CDR2 (germline): SGDLS, YYNGEE. The ends lost 4 bases at V and 0 bases at J; junction bases unmatched: 4. The CDR3: CASSPRLAGSTDTQYL. DNA of the CDR3: TGTGCCAGCAGCCCCCGACTAGCGGGGAGCACAGATACGCAGTATTTG.

With regard to this clonotype: A much larger clone differs from this one at a single base, so this may be a read error. This chain's CDR3 is CASSDSGGDYEQYF. DNA for the CDR3: TGCGCCAGCAGTGACTCGGGGGGCGATTACGAGCAGTACTTC. V usage is TRBV10-2 and J usage is TRBJ2-4; possible D gene TRBD2, 7 bases. The assigned J gene may be wrong: the sequence end matches TRBJ2-7 better. Germline V gives CDR1 WSHSY, CDR2 SAAADI. The CDR3 sequence is 14 residues long.

Remarks on this clonotype: This CDR3 is missing its conserved last phenylalanine or tryptophan, likely due to a read error. The chain is built from TRBV12-3 or TRBV12-4 and TRBJ2-3; D is uncertain. The CDR3 contains 14 residues. The chain's CDR3 is CASSLKGSADAQYS. CDR3 in DNA: TGTGCCAGCAGTTTAAAGGGAAGCGCAGATGCGCAGTATTCT.

This clonotype was recorded a few times. The junction shows a germline mismatch at one end, possibly a read error. The rearrangement uses TRBV7-2 and TRBJ2-3; D is possibly TRBD2 (6 bases). Per germline, CDR1 SGHTA and CDR2 FQGNSA. The CDR3 has 13 amino acids. The CDR3 protein is CASSLVTGDAQYF. The DNA for the CDR3 is TGTGCCAGCAGCTTAGTTACGGGAGATGCGCAGTATTTT.

Of note for this clonotype: Mismatch with germline at one junction end may stem from a read error. V usage is TRBV4-3 and J usage is TRBJ2-3, with D uncertain. The CDR3 contains 16 residues. Germline lookup yields CDR1 LGHNA and CDR2 YSLEER. CDR3 coding DNA: TGCGCCAGCAGCCAAGAGTACCAAGGCGGCACGGATACGCAGTATTTT. It translates to CASSQEYQGGTDTQYF.

The gene calls are TRBV4-2 and TRBJ1-1; a possible D gene is TRBD1 (5 bases). V dropped 2 bases and J dropped 3 bases, with 16 bases sitting between them. This CDR3 comprises 16 residues. Germline CDR1 reads LGHNA; CDR2 reads YNFKEQ. CDR3 in amino acids: CASSQKRGLSHTEAFF. CDR3 coding DNA: TGTGCCAGCAGCCAAAAAAGGGGACTCTCCCACACTGAAGCTTTCTTT.

The V call is TRBV5-6, the J call TRBJ2-7; 10 nucleotides align to TRBD2. With V trimmed by 5 bases and J by 2 bases, 4 bases remained unmatched. CDR3 size: 14 residues. The V gene's germline CDR1 is SGHDT and CDR2 YYEEEE. The CDR3 DNA is TGTGCCAGCAGACTTAGCGGGGGGACCTACGAGCAGTACTTC. It is translated as CASRLSGGTYEQYF.

This chain connects TRBV20-1 to TRBJ2-7, with a tentative D call TRBD2 (6 bases). The germline gives CDR1 DFQATT, CDR2 SNEGSKA (reference sequence). V gave up 5 bases and J gave up 7 bases, with 21 bases separating them. The CDR3 length is 14 residues. The DNA for the CDR3 is TGCAGTGCTCCCCCCGGACTACCTAGAGAAGAGCAGTACTTC. It yields the protein CSAPPGLPREEQYF.

The rearrangement uses TRBV20-1 and TRBJ1-2; TRBD1 matches 7 bases. The ends lost 6 bases at V and 6 bases at J; junction bases unmatched: 10. Germline CDR1 DFQATT, CDR2 SNEGSKA (reference sequence). The CDR3 has 13 residues. The CDR3 protein is CSALPGQSHGYTF. The CDR3 nucleotides are TGCAGTGCCCTCCCGGGACAGTCTCATGGCTACACCTTC.

There are a few counts of this clonotype. The chain recombines TRBV7-9 with TRBJ2-3; D is undetermined. CDR1 is SEHNR and CDR2 is FQNEAQ in the germline V gene (reference sequence). Trimming took 4 bases from V and 6 from J, leaving 11 bases between them. The CDR3 runs to 13 residues. The CDR3 coding sequence is TGTGCCAGCAGCTCATCGGCGTCGGATACGCAGTATTTT. This sequence encodes CASSSSASDTQYF.

This clonotype is a singleton in its sample. The chain carries TRBV29-1 and TRBJ2-3; a weak D match, TRBD2 (6 bases). Germline CDR1 SQVTM, CDR2 ANQGSEA. The CDR3 spans 12 residues. V lost 4 bases, J lost 4 bases, and 9 bases lay in between. The CDR3 spells CSVGGAADTQYF. The CDR3 nucleotides read TGCAGCGTTGGCGGGGCCGCAGATACGCAGTATTTT.

CDR3 bases: TGTGCCAGCAGTTACTCCTCTAACTCAGATACGCAGTATTTT. Translating it yields CASSYSSNSDTQYF. V usage is TRBV6-5 and J usage is TRBJ2-3; D ambiguous. The CDR3 runs to 14 residues. Germline loops: CDR1 MNHEY, CDR2 SVGAGI. V lost 0 bases to trimming and J lost 4 bases, with 8 bases between them.

The chain has TRBV7-9 and TRBJ1-2; no reliable D call. Germline CDR1 is SEHNR and CDR2 is FQNEAQ (reference sequence). There are 13 residues in the CDR3. Trimming pared 4 bases from V and 8 bases from J, leaving 14 bases between. The chain's CDR3 is CASSSNDQLGYTF. The DNA of the CDR3 is TGTGCCAGCAGCTCCAACGACCAGCTAGGCTACACCTTC.

The chain combines TRBV4-1 with TRBJ1-1; weak D call: TRBD1 (6 bases). CDR1 is MGHRA and CDR2 is YSYEKL in the germline V gene. This CDR3 spans 15 amino acids. With 0 bases removed from V and 4 bases from J, the gap between germline ends came to 12 bases. CDR3 DNA: TGCGCCAGCAGCCAAGACTCGGCAGGGGCCACTGAAGCTTTCTTT. Encoded protein: CASSQDSAGATEAFF.

The rearrangement links TRBV4-1 to TRBJ2-1; D may be TRBD2 (5 bases). The CDR3 runs 14 residues. V shed 0 bases and J shed 4 bases, with 7 bases lying between them. Germline V gene lookup returns CDR1 MGHRA and CDR2 YSYEKL. Here the CDR3 DNA reads TGCGCCAGCAGCCAAGATTTAGCGTACAATGAGCAGTTCTTC. Protein sequence: CASSQDLAYNEQFF.

Written as DNA, the CDR3 is TGTGCCAGCAGCTACGGGACAGGGATTTTGGATGAGCAGTTCTTC. It yields the protein CASSYGTGILDEQFF. The rearrangement uses TRBV11-3 and TRBJ2-1; 9 positions match TRBD1. From germline, CDR1 is SGHNT and CDR2 YENEEA. V shed 4 bases, J shed 8 bases, and the junction held 9 bases outside the gene matches. The CDR3 totals 15 residues.

Comments on this clonotype: An end of the junction does not agree with germline; a read error may underlie this. The rearrangement links TRBV19 to TRBJ2-7; the D is unclear. The length of the CDR3 is 14 residues. CDR1 LNHDA and CDR2 SQIVND come from the germline V gene (reference sequence). The CDR3 reads CASSIFTGSYEQYF. The CDR3 DNA follows: TGTGCCAGTAGTATATTTACGGGCTCCTACGAGCAGTATTTC.

The chain couples TRBV7-2 to TRBJ2-3; 7 positions agree with TRBD2. This CDR3 contains 16 residues. V dropped 2 bases and J dropped 6; count of bases not matched to a gene: 11. Germline V gene data show CDR1 as SGHTA and CDR2 as FQGNSA. The CDR3 loop reads CASSLRAGDPVDTQYF. The CDR3, as DNA: TGTGCCAGCAGCTTACGGGCGGGAGATCCCGTGGATACGCAGTATTTT.

This clonotype was picked up a small number of times. The chain has TRBV7-2 and TRBJ1-4; perhaps TRBD1 as D (6 bases). Germline CDR1 reads SGHTA; CDR2 reads FQGNSA. V was shortened by 1 base and J by 0 bases, with 9 bases between the two germline ends. There are 16 residues in the CDR3. The CDR3 DNA reads as TGTGCCAGCAGCTTAGGCAGGGGACCAACTAATGAAAAACTGTTTTTT. It codes for CASSLGRGPTNEKLFF. The whole variable domain, filled in from reference TRBV7-2 and TRBJ1-4, reads GAGVSQSPSNKVTEKGKDVELRCDPISGHTALYWYRQSLGQGLEFLIYFQGNSAPDKSGLPSDRFSAERTGGSVSTLTIQRTQQEDSAVYLCASSLGRGPTNEKLFFGSGTQLSVL.

The chain has TRBV13 and TRBJ2-5; TRBD1 matches 7 bases. The DNA end is a closer match to TRBJ2-7, so the J assignment may be wrong. Germline CDR1 and CDR2: PRHDT and FYEKMQ (reference sequence). There are 14 residues in the CDR3. CDR3 coding DNA: TGTGCCAGCAGGCTAGGGGGCAGCTGGTACGAGCAGTACTTC. It is translated as CASRLGGSWYEQYF.

This clonotype was recorded a few times. J is TRBJ2-1 and V is TRBV4-3; D may be TRBD2 (6 bases). Germline CDR1 reads LGHNA; CDR2 reads YSLEER. The V gene lost 0 bases and the J gene lost 8 bases, with 8 bases spanning the gap. The CDR3 runs 13 residues. The DNA for the CDR3 is TGCGCCAGCAGCCAAGAGACGGGAGATGAGCAGTTCTTC. Its translation is CASSQETGDEQFF.

In this sample, this clonotype turned up many times. The rearrangement joins TRBV12-3 or TRBV12-4 to TRBJ2-4; 8 bases match TRBD2. The ends lost 7 bases at V and 1 base at J; junction bases unmatched: 18. There are 19 residues in the CDR3. As DNA, the CDR3 is TGTGCCAGCATTGACGTATGGTCCAGGCGGGAGGAGGCCAAAAACATTCAGTACTTC. As protein: CASIDVWSRREEAKNIQYF.

The chain links TRBV3-1 to TRBJ2-4; TRBD2 agrees at 11 bases. The junction had 4 bases not matched to a gene; V was cut back by 0 bases and J by 6 bases. CDR1 and CDR2 (germline): LGHDT, YNNKEL (reference sequence). The CDR3 spans 16 residues. The CDR3 sequence: CASSQDRLAGGNIQYF. CDR3 nucleotide sequence: TGTGCCAGCAGCCAAGACCGGCTAGCGGGGGGAAACATTCAGTACTTC.

V gene TRBV29-1 combines with J gene TRBJ1-1; 7 nucleotides align to TRBD1. The ends lost 4 bases at V and 0 bases at J; junction bases unmatched: 5. CDR3 size: 14 residues. Germline V lookup: CDR1 SQVTM, CDR2 ANQGSEA. The CDR3 DNA is TGCAGCGTTGTGGGACAGTCCATGAACACTGAAGCTTTCTTT. It translates to CSVVGQSMNTEAFF.

The J gene is TRBJ2-1, the V gene TRBV14, with D perhaps TRBD1 or TRBD2 (6 bases each). Germline lookup yields CDR1 SGHDN and CDR2 FVKESK. The germline V and J ends were trimmed by 0 bases and 9 bases, with 12 bases remaining between them. This CDR3 is built from 14 residues. The CDR3 DNA follows: TGTGCCAGCAGCCAAGAATTACGGGGGCCTGAGCAGTTCTTC. Translation gives CASSQELRGPEQFF.

This clonotype was counted many times. The rearrangement joins TRBV20-1 to TRBJ2-5, with 9 bases fitting TRBD2. With V trimmed by 5 bases and J by 4 bases, 5 bases remained unmatched. Germline V lookup: CDR1 DFQATT, CDR2 SNEGSKA (reference sequence). The CDR3 consists of 13 residues. The CDR3 region is CSAGLAKGETQYF. The CDR3 DNA reads TGCAGTGCTGGACTAGCGAAGGGAGAGACCCAGTACTTC.

The sample holds one count of this clonotype. The genes are TRBV12-3 or TRBV12-4 and TRBJ1-4; the D gene is possibly TRBD1 (6 bases). This CDR3 comprises 15 residues. The V gene lost 6 bases and the J gene lost 2 bases, with 13 bases spanning the gap. The CDR3 DNA reads as TGTGCCAGCAGATCCGCAGGGGATACTAATGAAAAACTGTTTTTT. Translated, it gives CASRSAGDTNEKLFF.

To note about this clonotype: The junction departs from germline at one end; a sequencing error may be responsible. The chain recombines TRBV12-3 or TRBV12-4 with TRBJ2-7, with a possible D match to TRBD2 (5 bases). The CDR3 is 14 amino acids. CDR3 DNA: TGTGTCAGCAGTGCCATTACTAGATACAATGAGCAGTACTTC. This gives the protein CVSSAITRYNEQYF.